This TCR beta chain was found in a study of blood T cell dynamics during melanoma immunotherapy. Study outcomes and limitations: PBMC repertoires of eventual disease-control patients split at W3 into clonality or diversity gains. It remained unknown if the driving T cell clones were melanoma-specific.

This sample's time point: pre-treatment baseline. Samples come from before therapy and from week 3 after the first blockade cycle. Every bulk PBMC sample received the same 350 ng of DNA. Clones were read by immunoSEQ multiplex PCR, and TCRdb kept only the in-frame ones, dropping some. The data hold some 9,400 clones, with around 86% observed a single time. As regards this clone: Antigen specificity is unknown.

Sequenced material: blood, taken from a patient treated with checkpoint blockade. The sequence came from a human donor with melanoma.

The CDR3 region has the DNA TGTGCCAGCGCCACACGTGGTACAGGAACCTCTGGGGCCAACGTCCTGACTTTC. Its translation: CASATRGTGTSGANVLTF. This sequence joins TRBV7-2 and TRBJ2-6; a weak D match, TRBD1 (5 bases). This CDR3 comprises 18 residues. Trimming took off 8 bases at V and 0 bases at J, with 20 bases between the two ends. In germline, CDR1 is SGHTA, CDR2 FQGNSA.